What follows is one T cell receptor (beta chain) and its context. These data belong to a study of blood T cell repertoires in COVID-19. Germline lookup yields CDR1 LGHDT and CDR2 YNNKEL (reference sequence). The CDR3 has 15 residues. Trimming took 4 bases from V and 1 from J; bases not matched to a gene: 6. Using immunoSEQ multiplex PCR, the repertoire was profiled, and TCRdb retains in-frame clones only, with some absent. This sample has about 100,000 clones, with about 85% found just once. V usage is TRBV3-1 (or the pseudogene TRBV3-2) and J usage is TRBJ2-7, with 8 bases that match TRBD2. Sequenced sample: peripheral blood. The sequence was obtained from a human donor in a cohort sampled during active COVID-19. The CDR3: CASSPSSGRSYEQYF. CDR3 nucleotide sequence: TGTGCCAGCAGCCCCTCAAGCGGGAGATCCTACGAGCAGTACTTC.